What follows are 3 T cell receptor beta chains derived from one specimen sequenced in a study of OX40 agonist ivuxolimab in advanced cancers. The table came from immunoSEQ multiplex PCR; TCRdb's copy has only in-frame clones and leaves some out. Among about 26,000 clones, roughly three quarters were seen once, and the ten largest hold about 30%. The material sequenced was CD4+ or CD8+ T cells sorted from blood, taken in a trial of the OX40 agonist ivuxolimab. These TCRs come from an adult with an advanced solid tumor such as melanoma, head and neck, liver or kidney cancer.

The chain is built from TRBV28 and TRBJ1-1, with D possibly TRBD1 on 6 matching bases. V was trimmed by 5 bases and J by 2 bases, leaving 12 bases between them. CDR1 is MDHEN, CDR2 SYDVKM, per germline. The CDR3 consists of 14 residues. The CDR3 spells CASSRPGHNTEAFF. For the CDR3, the DNA is TGTGCCAGCAGTCGACCGGGACATAACACTGAAGCTTTCTTT.

The genes are TRBV29-1 and TRBJ2-1; D unclear. This CDR3 is built from 14 residues. Trimming stripped 3 bases from V and 0 bases from J, with 9 bases between. Germline lookup yields CDR1 SQVTM and CDR2 ANQGSEA. For the CDR3, the DNA is TGCAGCGTTGAGCCTCCAGACTCCTACAATGAGCAGTTCTTC. Protein sequence: CSVEPPDSYNEQFF.

This chain joins TRBV19 and TRBJ1-5, with D possibly TRBD1 on 6 matching bases. V was clipped by 5 bases and J by 6 bases, with 17 bases between them. CDR3 length: 15 residues. Germline V gene data show CDR1 as LNHDA and CDR2 as SQIVND (reference sequence). The CDR3 sequence: CASSPPGAWGQPQHF. The CDR3, as DNA: TGTGCCAGTAGTCCCCCAGGGGCGTGGGGTCAGCCCCAGCATTTT.